This entry features one T cell receptor (beta chain) sequence. This entry belongs to a study of T cell clones after liver transplantation. Whole-study context: Samples came pre-transplant, pre-randomization before withdrawal, and post-randomization after withdrawal ended.

Some clones are missing from TCRdb's copy, which holds only in-frame ones; the method was immunoSEQ multiplex PCR. The profile shows nearly 15,000 clones, approximately 82% of them singletons. The germline V gene has CDR1 MNHEY and CDR2 SMNVEV (reference sequence). CDR3 length: 14 amino acids. Trimming stripped 6 bases from V and 0 bases from J, with 12 bases between. The specimen comprised CD8+ T cells from blood, sampled around 44 months after liver transplant. This rearrangement joins TRBV27 to TRBJ2-7; the D gene is possibly TRBD2 (5 bases). This receptor was identified in a human patient who received a liver transplant. Some T cells here may be from the graft donor. CDR3 nucleotides: TGTGCCAGCAGACCAAGCGGAAGCTCCTACGAGCAGTACTTC. This codes for CASRPSGSSYEQYF.